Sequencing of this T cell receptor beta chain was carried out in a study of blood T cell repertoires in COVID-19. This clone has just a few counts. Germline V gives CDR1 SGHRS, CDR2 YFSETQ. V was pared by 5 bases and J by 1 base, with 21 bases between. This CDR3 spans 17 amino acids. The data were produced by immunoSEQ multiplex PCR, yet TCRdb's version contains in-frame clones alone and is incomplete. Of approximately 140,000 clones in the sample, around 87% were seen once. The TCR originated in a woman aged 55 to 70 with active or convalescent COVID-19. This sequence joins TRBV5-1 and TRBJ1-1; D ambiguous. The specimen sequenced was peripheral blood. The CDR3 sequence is CASSADRAPRGNTEAFF. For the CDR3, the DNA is TGCGCCAGCAGTGCCGACCGGGCCCCCCGGGGGAACACTGAAGCTTTCTTT.